The 21 T cell receptor beta chains given below trace back to one sample, sequenced in a study of PD-1 blockade in mismatch repair-deficient tumors. TCRdb's copy holds only in-frame clones and misses some; the assay was immunoSEQ multiplex PCR. The sample has 120,000 or so clones, around 87% seen once. The specimen comprised peripheral blood, sampled 44 weeks after starting pembrolizumab. Receptors originate from an adult with mismatch repair-deficient cancer.

The rearrangement joins TRBV11-2 to TRBJ2-1; 7 bases line up with TRBD2. The V gene end was trimmed by 4 bases and the J gene end by 9 bases; junction bases not matched to a gene: 12. Per germline, CDR1 SGHAT and CDR2 FQNNGV. The CDR3 has 15 amino acids. In DNA, the CDR3 is TGTGCCAGCAGCTCGACCACCGGGTCGGGGGGTGAGCAGTTCTTC. This translates into CASSSTTGSGGEQFF.

The rearrangement joins TRBV7-2 to TRBJ2-1; 11 nucleotides agree with TRBD1. The CDR3 has 17 amino acids. CDR1 SGHTA and CDR2 FQGNSA come from the germline V gene. The J segment lost 11 bases and the V segment lost 3 bases, leaving 15 bases of the junction unmatched. The CDR3 region is CASSFSLGTGGGGKQFF. CDR3 DNA sequence: TGTGCCAGCAGCTTCAGTCTCGGGACAGGGGGTGGGGGCAAGCAGTTCTTC.

The V gene is TRBV6-4, the J gene TRBJ2-2, with 9 nucleotides matching TRBD2. V shed 5 bases, J shed 1 base, and the junction held 2 bases outside the gene matches. CDR3 length: 15 residues. The germline V gene encodes CDR1 MRHNA and CDR2 SNTAGT. CDR3 sequence: CASSPTSGNTGELFF. The CDR3 nucleotides read TGTGCCAGCAGTCCGACTAGCGGGAACACCGGGGAGCTGTTTTTT.

The chain links TRBV2 to TRBJ2-5; 8 bases line up with TRBD2. CDR1 and CDR2 from the germline V gene are SNHLY and FYNNEI. V lost 2 bases, J lost 5 bases, and 7 bases stayed unmatched. The CDR3 spans 15 residues. CDR3 sequence (DNA): TGTGCCAGCAGTGAATCCCGGGAGGGCCGGGAGACCCAGTACTTC. Translated, it gives CASSESREGRETQYF.

This chain connects TRBV6-4 to TRBJ1-1, with D possibly TRBD1 on 6 matching bases. There are 14 residues in the CDR3. The V end lost 8 bases, the J end lost 1 base, and 14 bases lay between the germline ends. Germline CDR1 and CDR2: MRHNA and SNTAGT. The CDR3 DNA reads TGTGCCAGCCGCAGGACAGCGTCGAACACTGAAGCTTTCTTT. Encoded protein: CASRRTASNTEAFF.

The chain is built from TRBV30 and TRBJ2-1; 10 bases are a match to TRBD1. With 1 base clipped from V and 5 bases from J, the junction kept 5 bases outside the gene matches. This CDR3 has 15 amino acids. Per the germline V gene, CDR1 is GTSNPN and CDR2 is SVGIG (reference sequence). CDR3 in DNA: TGTGCCTGGAGTGCGACAGGGGGCAGGAACAATGAGCAGTTCTTC. The encoded protein is CAWSATGGRNNEQFF.

This rearrangement joins TRBV19 to TRBJ1-3; D remains unclear. The CDR3 is 14 amino acids. Per germline, CDR1 LNHDA and CDR2 SQIVND (reference sequence). The V end was cut by 9 bases, the J end by 0 bases, with 12 bases between. DNA of the CDR3: TGTGCCAGCTCCGGGTCACACTCTGGAAACACCATATATTTT. Translation gives CASSGSHSGNTIYF.

This chain uses TRBV28 with TRBJ2-2; D gene unclear. The V end was cut by 3 bases, the J end by 5 bases, with 7 bases between. The CDR3 extends over 13 amino acids. Per the germline V gene, CDR1 is MDHEN and CDR2 is SYDVKM. The CDR3 bases are TGTGCCAGCAGTTTTTGGACGACCGGGGAGCTGTTTTTT. It translates to CASSFWTTGELFF.

The V gene is TRBV4-1, the J gene TRBJ1-2; TRBD1 aligns across 7 bases. CDR1 MGHRA and CDR2 YSYEKL come from the germline V gene. V lost 4 bases, J lost 8 bases, and 10 bases stayed unmatched. The CDR3 runs to 14 residues. The CDR3 sequence is CASSPPTGTSGYTF. The CDR3 bases are TGCGCCAGCAGCCCCCCGACAGGGACTAGCGGCTACACCTTC.

This clone was observed a single time. V usage is TRBV25-1 and J usage is TRBJ2-1; TRBD1 or TRBD2 may be the D gene (7 bases each). Germline-derived CDR1 and CDR2 are MGHDK and SYGVNS. V lost 6 bases and J 1 base, leaving 16 bases between the germline ends. CDR3 length: 16 amino acids. The CDR3 region has the DNA TGTGCCAGCAGCCCCCGACAGGGAGGGTCCTACAATGAGCAGTTCTTC. Amino acid sequence: CASSPRQGGSYNEQFF.

This chain links TRBV29-1 with TRBJ2-1; possibly TRBD2 for D (5 bases). CDR3 length equals 16 residues. The V and J ends lost 0 bases and 3 bases respectively, with 15 bases between them. Germline V gene data show CDR1 as SQVTM and CDR2 as ANQGSEA. The DNA for the CDR3 is TGCAGCGTTGAAGACCCGGGGATTCGGTACTACAATGAGCAGTTCTTC. Translated, it gives CSVEDPGIRYYNEQFF.

V gene TRBV10-1 combines with J gene TRBJ2-2; weak D call: TRBD2 (5 bases). Germline V gene lookup returns CDR1 WNHNN and CDR2 SYGVQD (reference sequence). V lost 5 bases to trimming and J lost 0 bases, with 10 bases between them. The CDR3 has 15 amino acids. The CDR3 region has the DNA TGCGCCAGCAGTCCCGGGATCCCGAACACCGGGGAGCTGTTTTTT. Translation: CASSPGIPNTGELFF.

The chain employs TRBV9 and TRBJ2-5, with a possible D match to TRBD1 (6 bases). V was cut by 3 bases and J by 5 bases, with 17 bases left in between. Germline lookup yields CDR1 SGDLS and CDR2 YYNGEE. The CDR3 is 15 residues long. The CDR3 loop reads CASSAGQRNRETQYF. In DNA, the CDR3 is TGTGCCAGCAGCGCCGGACAGCGGAATCGCGAGACCCAGTACTTC. The whole variable domain, filled in from reference TRBV9 and TRBJ2-5, reads DSGVTQTPKHLITATGQRVTLRCSPRSGDLSVYWYQQSLDQGLQFLIQYYNGEERAKGNILERFSAQQFPDLHSELNLSSLELGDSALYFCASSAGQRNRETQYFGPGTRLLVL.

The rearrangement uses TRBV29-1 and TRBJ2-7; no firm D call. The V end lost 6 bases, the J end lost 5 bases, and 17 bases lay between the germline ends. CDR1 is SQVTM and CDR2 is ANQGSEA in the germline V gene. There are 13 residues in the CDR3. Here the CDR3 reads CSVFLGRSNEQYF. As DNA, the CDR3 is TGCAGCGTCTTCCTCGGACGGTCGAACGAGCAGTACTTC.

This chain joins TRBV28 and TRBJ1-2, with 8 bases fitting TRBD1. After removal of 6 bases from V and 6 bases from J, the junction contained 3 bases not matched to a gene. The CDR3 consists of 12 residues. Germline V lookup: CDR1 MDHEN, CDR2 SYDVKM. The CDR3 loop reads CASRTGVNGYTF. Here the CDR3 DNA reads TGTGCCAGCAGGACAGGGGTTAATGGCTACACCTTC.

This clone has only a few counts. This chain uses TRBV6-5 with TRBJ2-7, with D unresolved. Trimming cost V 4 bases and J 3 bases, with 13 bases left between them. CDR3 length equals 14 residues. CDR1 is MNHEY, CDR2 SVGAGI, per germline. CDR3 DNA: TGTGCCAGCAGTTCCACGGGTTTCAACTACGAGCAGTACTTC. It codes for CASSSTGFNYEQYF.

V is TRBV19 and J is TRBJ1-1, with a possible D match to TRBD1 (5 bases). The V end was cut by 6 bases, the J end by 1 base, with 9 bases between. CDR1 and CDR2 from the germline V gene are LNHDA and SQIVND (reference sequence). The CDR3 has 13 amino acids. CDR3 DNA: TGTGCCAGTAGAAGACAGACGAACACTGAAGCTTTCTTT. This gives the protein CASRRQTNTEAFF.

This chain uses TRBV2 with TRBJ2-5, with 8 bases aligning to TRBD2. Germline CDR1 reads SNHLY; CDR2 reads FYNNEI. The V gene end was trimmed by 5 bases and the J gene end by 9 bases; junction bases not matched to a gene: 11. This CDR3 region has 14 residues. The CDR3 region has the DNA TGTGCCAGCAGTAGCGGGGGAGGAGGGTCGGCCCAGTACTTC. Translated, it gives CASSSGGGGSAQYF.

This clone appeared once. The chain uses TRBV23-1 and TRBJ2-5; the D is unclear. Being an ORF, TRBV23-1 has a function that is uncertain. Trimming took 7 bases from V and 0 from J, leaving 15 bases between them. This CDR3 contains 15 residues. For the CDR3, the DNA is TGCGCCAGCACAAAAAAACAAGGCTACCAAGAGACCCAGTACTTC. This codes for CASTKKQGYQETQYF.

This chain joins TRBV4-2 and TRBJ2-7; D assignment may be TRBD1 or TRBD2 (7 bases each). Germline CDR1 is LGHNA and CDR2 is YNFKEQ. The ends were cut back, 0 bases at V and 0 bases at J, with 21 bases in the middle. This CDR3 is 19 amino acids long. Here the CDR3 reads CASSQEPRGYGGSSYEQYF. The CDR3 nucleotides read TGTGCCAGCAGCCAAGAACCCAGGGGGTATGGCGGGAGCTCCTACGAGCAGTACTTC.

The chain joins TRBV7-9 to TRBJ1-2; D might be TRBD1 (6 bases). V was shortened by 4 bases and J by 1 base, with 10 bases between the two germline ends. Germline lookup yields CDR1 SEHNR and CDR2 FQNEAQ (reference sequence). The CDR3 spans 14 residues. CDR3 sequence (DNA): TGTGCCAGCAGCTCTGGACAGATTAACTATGGCTACACCTTC. Translation gives CASSSGQINYGYTF.